Listed below are T cell receptor beta chains from one sample, sequenced in a study of blood T cell repertoires in COVID-19. Here immunoSEQ multiplex PCR was the method, and the copy in TCRdb shows in-frame clones only, minus some. The data contain over 65,000 clones, 80% of them singletons. Sequenced sample: peripheral blood. The receptor source for this set is a woman in her 40s with active or convalescent COVID-19. The CDR3 runs from the conserved cysteine through the conserved F or W. Fields, in order: D gene, J gene, clone size, V gene, CDR3 protein, CDR3 DNA. A D gene is named only where the DNA matches it firmly. For some rows the clone size is stated as once, few or many, or as a class when expanded; others skip it.

- | TRBJ2-3 | - | TRBV5-8 | CASSLGGGTNTDTQYF | TGTGCCAGCAGCCTGGGTGGGGGGACCAACACAGATACGCAGTATTTT
TRBD2 | TRBJ2-5 | - | TRBV7-2 | CASSLKRGLAGDQETQYF | TGTGCCAGCAGCTTAAAAAGGGGGCTAGCGGGGGACCAAGAGACCCAGTACTTC
- | TRBJ1-5 | - | TRBV6-2/TRBV6-3 | CASSYPDRSRQPQHF | TGTGCCAGCAGTTACCCCGACAGGAGCAGGCAGCCCCAGCATTTT
- | TRBJ2-7 | once | TRBV12-3/TRBV12-4 | CASSLTPPYEQYF | TGTGCCAGCAGTTTAACACCTCCCTACGAGCAGTACTTC
TRBD1 | TRBJ1-2 | - | TRBV28 | CASSLLAGGKNYGYTF | TGTGCCAGCAGTTTATTGGCAGGGGGCAAGAACTATGGCTACACCTTC
- | TRBJ2-2 | few | TRBV5-4 | CASSLGGTETGELFF | TGTGCCAGCAGCTTGGGTGGGACTGAAACCGGGGAGCTGTTTTTT
TRBD1 | TRBJ1-6 | - | TRBV27 | CASSIRGPYRGSPLHF | TGTGCCAGCAGTATCCGGGGCCCCTACAGGGGTTCACCCCTCCACTTT
TRBD1 | TRBJ2-1 | - | TRBV29-1 | CSVEDRRRQGNNEQFF | TGCAGCGTTGAAGATCGCCGGAGACAGGGTAACAATGAGCAGTTCTTC
- | TRBJ1-3 | - | TRBV27 | CASSPLRGAGNTIYF | TGTGCCAGCAGTCCCCTTCGGGGAGCCGGAAACACCATATATTTT
- | TRBJ1-1 | - | TRBV6-5 | CASSHTGRTEAFF | TGTGCCAGCAGTCACACAGGTAGGACTGAAGCTTTCTTT
- | TRBJ2-5 | - | TRBV28 | CASRSTPLGGGGETQYF | TGTGCCAGCAGAAGCACCCCCCTTGGGGGAGGGGGAGAGACCCAGTACTTC
- | TRBJ1-4 | - | TRBV5-1 | CASSLGWAGNEKLFF | TGCGCCAGCAGCTTGGGATGGGCAGGGAACGAAAAACTGTTTTTT
TRBD2 | TRBJ2-3 | - | TRBV5-4 | CASSHGGGPDTQYF | TGTGCCAGCAGCCACGGCGGGGGGCCAGATACGCAGTATTTT
- | TRBJ1-1 | - | TRBV7-9 | CASSLVQGADTEAFF | TGTGCCAGCAGCTTAGTTCAGGGCGCTGACACTGAAGCTTTCTTT
TRBD1 | TRBJ1-4 | - | TRBV19 | CASRVGQGAAINEKLFF | TGTGCCAGTAGAGTCGGACAGGGGGCCGCGATTAATGAAAAACTGTTTTTT
- | TRBJ2-7 | few | TRBV5-5 | CASSLAVGHWALSSYEQYF | TGTGCCAGCAGCTTGGCCGTGGGACATTGGGCCCTCAGCTCCTACGAGCAGTACTTC
TRBD2 | TRBJ2-3 | - | TRBV28 | CASSFALAGGGDTQYF | TGTGCCAGCAGTTTTGCGCTAGCGGGGGGCGGGGATACGCAGTATTTT
TRBD1 | TRBJ2-5 | - | TRBV2 | CASSSGTGVETQYF | TGTGCCAGCAGTTCCGGGACAGGGGTAGAGACCCAGTACTTC
- | TRBJ2-3 | few | TRBV9 | CASSVGPRGNQDTQYF | TGTGCCAGCAGCGTAGGTCCGAGGGGGAACCAAGATACGCAGTATTTT